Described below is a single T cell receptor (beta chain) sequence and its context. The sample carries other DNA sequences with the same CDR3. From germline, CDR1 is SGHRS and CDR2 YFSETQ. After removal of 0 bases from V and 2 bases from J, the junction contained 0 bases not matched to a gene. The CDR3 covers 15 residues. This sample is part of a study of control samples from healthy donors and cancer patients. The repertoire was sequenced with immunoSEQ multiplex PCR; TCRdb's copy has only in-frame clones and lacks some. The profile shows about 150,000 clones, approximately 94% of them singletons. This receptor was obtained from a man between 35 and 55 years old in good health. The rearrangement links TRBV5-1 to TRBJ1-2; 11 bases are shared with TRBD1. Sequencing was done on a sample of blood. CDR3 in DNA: TGCGCCAGCAGCTTGGGGACAGGGGGCAACTATGGCTACACCTTC. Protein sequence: CASSLGTGGNYGYTF.